The next 8 T cell receptor beta chains were all read from a single sample in a study of blood T cell repertoires in COVID-19. Measured with immunoSEQ multiplex PCR; TCRdb has only the in-frame clones, and not every one. Counted here are approximately 65,000 clones, 70% to 85% occurring once; the ten biggest clones make up 15% to 20%. Material for sequencing was peripheral blood. These receptors originate from a man aged 60-69 years with acute or convalescent COVID-19.

The count of this clone is one. The J gene is TRBJ1-2, the V gene TRBV6-5; TRBD1 matches at 10 bases. Losses at the gene ends were 6 bases for V and 6 bases for J; bases not matched to a gene: 7. The CDR3 has 14 residues. The germline V gene encodes CDR1 MNHEY and CDR2 SVGAGI. This CDR3 is CASRETGGRDGYTF. In DNA form, the CDR3 reads TGTGCCAGCAGAGAGACAGGGGGCAGGGATGGCTACACCTTC.

In DNA form, the CDR3 reads TGTGCCAGCAGCTTGCAGGTTTCCTACAATGAGCAGTTCTTC. Its translation is CASSLQVSYNEQFF. The V gene is TRBV5-6, the J gene TRBJ2-1; unclear D gene. The CDR3 consists of 14 residues. Trimming cost V 1 base and J 1 base, with 6 bases left between them. Germline lookup yields CDR1 SGHDT and CDR2 YYEEEE.

The gene calls are TRBV7-9 and TRBJ1-5; D not resolved. This CDR3 is 16 amino acids long. Germline values: CDR1 SEHNR, CDR2 FQNEAQ (reference sequence). V lost 5 bases and J lost 3, with 17 bases in between. The CDR3 DNA follows: TGTGCCAGCAGCCACCGTGGAGGCAGCAACAATCAGCCCCAGCATTTT. Translating gives CASSHRGGSNNQPQHF.

The chain is built from TRBV5-5 and TRBJ2-7; 10 bases agree with TRBD1. V shed 4 bases, J shed 7 bases, and the junction held 11 bases outside the gene matches. From germline, CDR1 is SGHKS and CDR2 YYEKEE (reference sequence). The CDR3 covers 15 residues. CDR3 residues: CASSRDRDRGREQYF. CDR3 sequence (DNA): TGTGCCAGCAGCCGAGACCGGGACAGGGGTCGTGAGCAGTACTTC.

J is TRBJ1-1 and V is TRBV9; D uncertain. Trimming cost V 3 bases and J 3 bases, with 12 bases left between them. Germline CDR1 reads SGDLS; CDR2 reads YYNGEE. CDR3 length equals 14 residues. Here the CDR3 DNA reads TGTGCCAGCAGCGCCGGCGGGATCGACACTGAAGCTTTCTTT. Its translation: CASSAGGIDTEAFF.

The chain is built from TRBV7-2 and TRBJ1-2, with D uncertain. Germline V gene lookup returns CDR1 SGHTA and CDR2 FQGNSA. V was trimmed by 4 bases and J by 4 bases, leaving 13 bases between them. This CDR3 is built from 14 residues. The CDR3 reads CASSSYATRYGYTF. The CDR3 DNA follows: TGTGCCAGCAGCTCGTACGCGACACGCTATGGCTACACCTTC.

The chain joins TRBV4-1 to TRBJ2-4; weak D call: TRBD2 (5 bases). Germline lookup yields CDR1 MGHRA and CDR2 YSYEKL. This CDR3 contains 15 residues. The ends were cut back, 1 base at V and 13 bases at J, with 20 bases in the middle. In DNA, the CDR3 is TGCGCCAGCAGCCAAGTCGGAACTGAGGGTAGCCGACAGTACTTC. It is translated as CASSQVGTEGSRQYF.

This chain uses TRBV11-2 with TRBJ1-2; no clear D. The CDR3 sequence is 14 residues long. The V gene's germline CDR1 is SGHAT and CDR2 FQNNGV. Trimming shortened V by 0 bases and J by 4 bases, and 9 bases separated the two germline ends. For the CDR3, the DNA is TGTGCCAGCAGCTTAGACCCCAGGTTCTATGGCTACACCTTC. Its protein is CASSLDPRFYGYTF.